Shown below are 13 T cell receptor beta chains from a single sample sequenced in a study of PD-L1 blockade in urothelial cancer (TCRdb year 2017). Library preparation was by the immunoSEQ multiplex PCR assay. TCRdb obtained this table from immuneACCESS and retained in-frame rearrangements with V and J assigned. These tables miss some clones; where compared with another copy, unresolved V genes account for less than half of the shortfall, and the remainder is unexplained. This sample gives 95,000 to 150,000 clones in total; around 86% of them show up just once. Jointly, the top ten make up 2.4% of the sample. The time point label corresponds to: peripheral blood 6 weeks after treatment start. The input for sequencing was PBMCs, taken around atezolizumab (anti-PD-L1) treatment. All receptors come from a man aged 45-60 years with urothelial cancer.

Comment on this clone: The junction and the germline gene differ at one end; a read error may be behind it. This sequence joins TRBV7-7 and TRBJ2-7; the D gene is possibly TRBD1 (5 bases). CDR3 length equals 13 residues. CDR1 and CDR2 (germline): SSHAT, FNYEAQ (reference sequence). CDR3 loop: CASSLDQGREQYF. The DNA for the CDR3 is TGTGCTAGCAGCCTGGACCAGGGTCGCGAGCAGTACTTC.

The chain carries TRBV15 and TRBJ2-1; 9 bases align to TRBD2. There are 15 residues in the CDR3. Germline CDR1 is LNHNV and CDR2 is YYDKDF (reference sequence). The ends lost 2 bases at V and 10 bases at J; junction bases unmatched: 9. The CDR3 protein is CATSRPYGLANEQFF. Written as DNA, the CDR3 is TGTGCCACCAGCAGACCCTATGGACTAGCGAACGAGCAGTTCTTC.

CDR3 region: CATSDTGELFF. CDR3 nucleotide sequence: TGTGCCACCTCCGACACCGGGGAGCTGTTTTTT. J is TRBJ2-2 and V is TRBV14; no clear D. The CDR3 loop spans 11 amino acids. V lost 10 bases and J lost 3, with 6 bases in between. Germline CDR1 reads SGHDN; CDR2 reads FVKESK.

V gene TRBV28 combines with J gene TRBJ1-2; D might be TRBD1 (5 bases). The germline V gene has CDR1 MDHEN and CDR2 SYDVKM. Trimming removed 8 bases from V and 4 bases from J, with 14 bases in between. The CDR3 consists of 13 residues. Here the CDR3 reads CASGFRGGYGYTF. CDR3 DNA sequence: TGTGCCAGCGGATTCCGCGGGGGCTATGGCTACACCTTC.

The chain joins TRBV5-3 to TRBJ1-1, with D perhaps TRBD1 (6 bases). TRBV5-3 is noted as an ORF with a role that remains uncertain. V was pared by 4 bases and J by 4 bases, with 17 bases between. The CDR3 is made up of 15 amino acids. CDR3 nucleotides: TGTGCCAGAAGCACTGACAGGATCGCTCGCACTGAAGCTTTCTTT. Protein sequence: CARSTDRIARTEAFF.

This chain connects TRBV2 to TRBJ2-7, with 7 positions matching TRBD2. The CDR3 length is 16 residues. From germline, CDR1 is SNHLY and CDR2 FYNNEI. V gave up 0 bases and J gave up 3 bases; unmatched junction bases: 8. This CDR3 reads CASSEAASGLSYEQYF. The CDR3 DNA sequence: TGTGCCAGCAGTGAAGCGGCTAGCGGACTAAGCTACGAGCAGTACTTC.

This chain links TRBV6-5 with TRBJ2-7, with a weak D call TRBD2 (5 bases). Germline CDR1 reads MNHEY; CDR2 reads SVGAGI. The CDR3 has 13 amino acids. V was pared by 8 bases and J by 7 bases, with 18 bases between. CDR3 nucleotide sequence: TGTGCCAGCCAACGAGGAGGCATAGGGGAGCAGTACTTC. Its protein is CASQRGGIGEQYF.

This chain links TRBV5-1 with TRBJ1-4; 7 bases map to TRBD1. There are 15 residues in the CDR3. The germline V gene has CDR1 SGHRS and CDR2 YFSETQ. The V and J ends lost 0 bases and 7 bases, in that order; junction bases with no gene match: 6. Here the CDR3 reads CASSLANSGGEKLFF. The CDR3 nucleotides read TGCGCCAGCAGCTTGGCCAATTCAGGGGGTGAAAAACTGTTTTTT.

The chain uses TRBV4-2 and TRBJ2-1, with 11 bases lining up with TRBD2. The CDR3 has 13 amino acids. Unmatched junction bases numbered 2, after V lost 3 bases and J lost 10 bases. CDR1 is LGHNA, CDR2 YNFKEQ, per germline. Here the CDR3 reads CASSQGLAAEQFF. The DNA of the CDR3 is TGTGCCAGCAGCCAGGGACTAGCGGCAGAGCAGTTCTTC.

The chain recombines TRBV9 with TRBJ1-6; 10 bases agree with TRBD1. V trimming: 4 bases; J trimming: 6 bases; junction bases outside the gene matches: 4. The germline gives CDR1 SGDLS, CDR2 YYNGEE. The CDR3 is made up of 15 amino acids. CDR3 amino acids: CASSTRDRGNSPLHF. CDR3 DNA sequence: TGTGCCAGCAGCACCCGGGACAGGGGTAATTCACCCCTCCACTTT.

The chain uses TRBV19 and TRBJ2-3; the D gene is possibly TRBD2 (5 bases). With 1 base removed from V and 2 bases from J, the gap between germline ends came to 22 bases. Germline-derived CDR1 and CDR2 are LNHDA and SQIVND (reference sequence). The CDR3 totals 19 residues. The CDR3 DNA sequence: TGTGCCAGTAGTATAGCCCTCGAGGTAGCGCGACTCTACACAGATACGCAGTATTTT. Protein: CASSIALEVARLYTDTQYF.

This chain uses TRBV30 with TRBJ1-6; D ambiguous. This CDR3 has 12 amino acids. Germline V CDR1 and CDR2: GTSNPN, SVGIG (reference sequence). Trimming stripped 2 bases from V and 7 bases from J, with 6 bases between. CDR3 in amino acids: CAWSRRNSPLHF. CDR3 coding DNA: TGTGCCTGGAGTCGCCGGAATTCACCCCTCCACTTT.

This clone turned up a few times. The gene calls are TRBV30 and TRBJ1-1, with D possibly matching TRBD1 (6 bases). Trimming shortened V by 4 bases and J by 4 bases, and 13 bases separated the two germline ends. CDR1 is GTSNPN, CDR2 SVGIG, per germline (reference sequence). The CDR3 loop spans 13 amino acids. The CDR3 coding sequence is TGTGCCTGGATGAGAAGAGGGGGCACTGAAGCTTTCTTT. This translates into CAWMRRGGTEAFF. Variable domain in full (rest from reference TRBV30 and TRBJ1-1): SQTIHQWPATLVQPVGSPLSLECTVEGTSNPNLYWYRQAAGRGLQLLFYSVGIGQISSEVPQNLSASRPQDRQFILSSKKLLLSDSGFYLCAWMRRGGTEAFFGQGTRLTVV.